This T cell receptor beta chain was found in a study of T cell clusters in autoimmune cytopenias. The study's findings and limits: Primary autoimmune cytopenia patients seemingly lacked the physiological T cell clusters found in healthy donors. TRB repertoire shifts in secondary cytopenia and chronic lymphocytic leukemia mostly reflected lymphoma, not autoimmunity. Compared with active autoimmune hepatitis patients, healthy donors showed roughly 2.7-fold more exclusive TRB clusters.

TRB amplification used around 270 ng of peripheral blood genomic DNA. TRB was amplified by touch-down multiplex PCR, primer pools A and B combined. No DNA is given; TCRdb re-called the multiplex PCR reads and lists each CDR3 protein once. There are roughly 2,300 distinct CDR3 sequences in the sample, with more than 60% held by the top ten. Points on this clonotype: Antigen specificity is unknown.

Germline V lookup: CDR1 MGHRA, CDR2 YSYEKL. CDR3 length equals 14 residues. The J gene is TRBJ1-3, the V gene TRBV4-1. The receptor comes from a human donor with an autoimmune cytopenia or autoimmune hepatitis (not recorded which). The material sequenced was peripheral blood. The CDR3 here is CASSHPGQANTIYF.